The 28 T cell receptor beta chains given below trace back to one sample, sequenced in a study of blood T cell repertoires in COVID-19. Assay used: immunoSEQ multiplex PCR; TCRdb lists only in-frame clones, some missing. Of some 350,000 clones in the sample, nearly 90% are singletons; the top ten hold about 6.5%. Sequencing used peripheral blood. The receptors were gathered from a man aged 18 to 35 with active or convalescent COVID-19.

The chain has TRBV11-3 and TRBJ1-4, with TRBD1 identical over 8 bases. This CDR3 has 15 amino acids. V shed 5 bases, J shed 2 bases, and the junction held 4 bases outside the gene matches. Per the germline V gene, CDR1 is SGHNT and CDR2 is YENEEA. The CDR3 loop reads CASSPGQGTNEKLFF. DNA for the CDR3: TGTGCCAGCAGCCCAGGACAGGGTACTAATGAAAAACTGTTTTTT.

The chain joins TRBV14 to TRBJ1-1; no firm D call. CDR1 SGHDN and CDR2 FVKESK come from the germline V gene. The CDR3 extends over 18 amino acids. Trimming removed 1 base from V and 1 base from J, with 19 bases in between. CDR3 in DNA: TGTGCCAGCAGCCAAGTTGTACCCCTAGTCGTTGAGAACACTGAAGCTTTCTTT. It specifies CASSQVVPLVVENTEAFF. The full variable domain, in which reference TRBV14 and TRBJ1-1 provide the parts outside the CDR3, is EAGVTQFPSHSVIEKGQTVTLRCDPISGHDNLYWYRRVMGKEIKFLLHFVKESKQDESGMPNNRFLAERTGGTYSTLKVQPAELEDSGVYFCASSQVVPLVVENTEAFFGQGTRLTVV.

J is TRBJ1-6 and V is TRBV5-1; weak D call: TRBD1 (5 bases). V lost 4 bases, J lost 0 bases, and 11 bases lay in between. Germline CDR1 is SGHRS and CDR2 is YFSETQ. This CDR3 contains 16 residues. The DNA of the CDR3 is TGCGCCAGCAGCCCCGGGACTAGCTCCTATAATTCACCCCTCCACTTT. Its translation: CASSPGTSSYNSPLHF.

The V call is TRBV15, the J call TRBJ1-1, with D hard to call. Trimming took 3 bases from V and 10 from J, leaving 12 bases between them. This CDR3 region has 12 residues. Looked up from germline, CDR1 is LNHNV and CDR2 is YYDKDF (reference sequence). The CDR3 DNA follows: TGTGCCACCAGCAGCCCGGGCCGGGGAGCTTTCTTT. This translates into CATSSPGRGAFF.

The chain's CDR3 is CAWSYETGGVNTEAFF. The CDR3, as DNA: TGTGCCTGGAGTTATGAAACAGGGGGGGTGAACACTGAAGCTTTCTTT. V usage is TRBV30 and J usage is TRBJ1-1; 8 bases fit TRBD1. The CDR3 sequence is 16 residues long. In germline, CDR1 is GTSNPN, CDR2 SVGIG (reference sequence). V dropped 2 bases and J dropped 0; count of bases not matched to a gene: 8.

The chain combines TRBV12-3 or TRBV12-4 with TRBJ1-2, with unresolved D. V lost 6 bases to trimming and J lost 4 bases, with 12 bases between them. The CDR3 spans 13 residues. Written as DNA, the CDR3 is TGTGCCAGCAGCTCTCTTGGCGGCTATGGCTACACCTTC. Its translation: CASSSLGGYGYTF.

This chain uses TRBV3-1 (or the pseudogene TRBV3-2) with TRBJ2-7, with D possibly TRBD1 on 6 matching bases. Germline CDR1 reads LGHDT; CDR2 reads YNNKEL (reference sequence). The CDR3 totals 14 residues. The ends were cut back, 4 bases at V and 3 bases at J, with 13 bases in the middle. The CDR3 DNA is TGTGCCAGCAGCCTTTATTACAGGGTCTACGAGCAGTACTTC. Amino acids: CASSLYYRVYEQYF.

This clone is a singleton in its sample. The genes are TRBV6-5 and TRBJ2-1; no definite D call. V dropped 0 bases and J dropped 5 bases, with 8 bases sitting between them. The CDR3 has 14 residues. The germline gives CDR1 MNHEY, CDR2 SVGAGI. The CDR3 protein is CASSYSLRNNEQFF. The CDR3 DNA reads TGTGCCAGCAGTTACTCGCTCAGGAACAATGAGCAGTTCTTC.

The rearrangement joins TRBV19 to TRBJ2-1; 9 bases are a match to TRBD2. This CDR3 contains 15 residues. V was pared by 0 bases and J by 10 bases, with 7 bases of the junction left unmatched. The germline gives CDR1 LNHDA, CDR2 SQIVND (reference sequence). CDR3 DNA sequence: TGTGCCAGTAGTATAGAAGGGACTAGCCAGCGGGAGCAGTTCTTC. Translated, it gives CASSIEGTSQREQFF. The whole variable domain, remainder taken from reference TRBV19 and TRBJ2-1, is DGGITQSPKYLFRKEGQNVTLSCEQNLNHDAMYWYRQDPGQGLRLIYYSQIVNDFQKGDIAEGYSVSREKKESFPLTVTSAQKNPTAFYLCASSIEGTSQREQFFGPGTRLTVL.

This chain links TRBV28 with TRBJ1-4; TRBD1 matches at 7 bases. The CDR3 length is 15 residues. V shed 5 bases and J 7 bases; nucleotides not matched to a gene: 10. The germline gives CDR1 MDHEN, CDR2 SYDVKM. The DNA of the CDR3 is TGTGCCAGCAGTCGGACAGGATTTCCGGGTGAAAAACTGTTTTTT. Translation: CASSRTGFPGEKLFF. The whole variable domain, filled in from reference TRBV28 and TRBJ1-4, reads DVKVTQSSRYLVKRTGEKVFLECVQDMDHENMFWYRQDPGLGLRLIYFSYDVKMKEKGDIPEGYSVSREKKERFSLILESASTNQTSMYLCASSRTGFPGEKLFFGSGTQLSVL.

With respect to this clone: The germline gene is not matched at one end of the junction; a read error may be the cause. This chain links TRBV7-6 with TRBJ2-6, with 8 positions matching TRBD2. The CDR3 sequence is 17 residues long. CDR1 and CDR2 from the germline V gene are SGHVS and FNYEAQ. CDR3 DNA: TGTGCCAGCAGCTTACGGGGGGGAGACTCTGGGGCCAACGTGCTGACTTTC. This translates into CASSLRGGDSGANVLTF. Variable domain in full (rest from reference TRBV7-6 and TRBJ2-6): GAGVSQSPRYKVTKRGQDVALRCDPISGHVSLYWYRQALGQGPEFLTYFNYEAQQDKSGLPNDRFSAERPEGSISTLTIQRTEQRDSAMYRCASSLRGGDSGANVLTFGAGSRLTVL.

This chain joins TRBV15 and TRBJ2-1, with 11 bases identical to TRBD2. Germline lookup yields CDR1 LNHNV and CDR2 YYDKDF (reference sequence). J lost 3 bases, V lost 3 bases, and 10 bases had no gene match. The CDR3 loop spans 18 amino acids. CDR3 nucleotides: TGTGCCACCAGCAGGGAAACCGGGACTAGCGGTTACTACAATGAGCAGTTCTTC. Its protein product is CATSRETGTSGYYNEQFF.

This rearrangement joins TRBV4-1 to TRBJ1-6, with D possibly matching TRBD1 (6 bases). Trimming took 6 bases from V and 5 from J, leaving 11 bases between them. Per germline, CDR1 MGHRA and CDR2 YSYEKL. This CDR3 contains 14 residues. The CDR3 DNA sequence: TGCGCCAGCAGGGACAGCACAAATAATTCACCCCTCCACTTT. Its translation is CASRDSTNNSPLHF.

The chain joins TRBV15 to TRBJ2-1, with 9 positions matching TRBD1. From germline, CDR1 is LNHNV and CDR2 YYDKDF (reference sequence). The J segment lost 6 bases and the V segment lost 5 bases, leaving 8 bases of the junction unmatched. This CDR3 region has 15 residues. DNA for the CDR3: TGTGCCACCAGCGACCGGGACAGGGCGTCCAATGAGCAGTTCTTC. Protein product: CATSDRDRASNEQFF.

The CDR3 nucleotides read TGTGCCAGCAGCTTGGTTCGCGGGAACTACGAGCAGTACTTC. Protein sequence: CASSLVRGNYEQYF. This chain uses TRBV5-5 with TRBJ2-7, with D possibly TRBD2 on 6 matching bases. Germline CDR1 SGHKS, CDR2 YYEKEE (reference sequence). Between the trimmed V and J ends, which lost 0 bases and 3 bases, there was a span of 10 bases. The CDR3 covers 14 residues.

The CDR3 reads CASGPGGAKNIQYF. The CDR3 bases are TGTGCCAGCGGGCCGGGGGGAGCCAAAAACATTCAGTACTTC. The gene calls are TRBV6-5 and TRBJ2-4; TRBD2 aligns across 7 bases. This CDR3 is built from 14 residues. V trimming: 8 bases; J trimming: 0 bases; junction bases outside the gene matches: 4. Per the germline V gene, CDR1 is MNHEY and CDR2 is SVGAGI.

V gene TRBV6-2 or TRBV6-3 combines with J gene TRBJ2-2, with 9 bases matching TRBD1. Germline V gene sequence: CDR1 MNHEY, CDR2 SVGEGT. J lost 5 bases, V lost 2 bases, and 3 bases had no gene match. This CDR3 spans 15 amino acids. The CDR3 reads CASSYGTGWTGELFF. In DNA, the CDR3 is TGTGCCAGCAGTTACGGGACAGGGTGGACCGGGGAGCTGTTTTTT.

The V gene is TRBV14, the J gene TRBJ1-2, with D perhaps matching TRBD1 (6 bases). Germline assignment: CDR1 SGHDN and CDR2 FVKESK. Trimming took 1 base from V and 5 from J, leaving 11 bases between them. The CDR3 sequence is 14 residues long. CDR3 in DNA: TGTGCCAGCAGCCAAGGGACAGTGTCTTATGGCTACACCTTC. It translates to CASSQGTVSYGYTF. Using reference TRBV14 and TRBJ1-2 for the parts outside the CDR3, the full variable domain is EAGVTQFPSHSVIEKGQTVTLRCDPISGHDNLYWYRRVMGKEIKFLLHFVKESKQDESGMPNNRFLAERTGGTYSTLKVQPAELEDSGVYFCASSQGTVSYGYTFGSGTRLTVV.

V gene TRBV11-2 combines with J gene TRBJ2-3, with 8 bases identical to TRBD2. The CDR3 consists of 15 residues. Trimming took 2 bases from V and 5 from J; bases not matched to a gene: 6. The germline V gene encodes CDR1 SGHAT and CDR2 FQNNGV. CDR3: CASSLLLLAGDTQYF. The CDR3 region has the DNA TGTGCCAGCAGCTTATTACTGCTAGCGGGAGATACGCAGTATTTT. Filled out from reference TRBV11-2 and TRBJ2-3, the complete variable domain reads EAGVAQSPRYKIIEKRQSVAFWCNPISGHATLYWYQQILGQGPKLLIQFQNNGVVDDSQLPKDRFSAERLKGVDSTLKIQPAKLEDSAVYLCASSLLLLAGDTQYFGPGTRLTVL.

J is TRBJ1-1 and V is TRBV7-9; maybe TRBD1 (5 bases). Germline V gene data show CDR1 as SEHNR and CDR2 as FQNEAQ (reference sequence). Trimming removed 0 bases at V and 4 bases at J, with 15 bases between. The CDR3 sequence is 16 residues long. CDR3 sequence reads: CASSLAPQGASTEAFF. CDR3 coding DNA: TGTGCCAGCAGCTTAGCGCCGCAGGGCGCTAGCACTGAAGCTTTCTTT.

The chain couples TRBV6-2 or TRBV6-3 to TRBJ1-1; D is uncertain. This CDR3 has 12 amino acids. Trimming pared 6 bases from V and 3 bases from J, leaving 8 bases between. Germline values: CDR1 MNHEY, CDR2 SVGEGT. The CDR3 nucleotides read TGTGCCAGCAGGCCTTCGGACACTGAAGCTTTCTTT. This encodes CASRPSDTEAFF.

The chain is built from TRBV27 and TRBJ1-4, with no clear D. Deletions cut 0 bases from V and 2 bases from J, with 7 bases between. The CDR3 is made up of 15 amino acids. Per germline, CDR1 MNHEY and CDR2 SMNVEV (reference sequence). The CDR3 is CASSLSPQTNEKLFF. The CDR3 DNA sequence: TGTGCCAGCAGTTTATCCCCACAGACTAATGAAAAACTGTTTTTT.

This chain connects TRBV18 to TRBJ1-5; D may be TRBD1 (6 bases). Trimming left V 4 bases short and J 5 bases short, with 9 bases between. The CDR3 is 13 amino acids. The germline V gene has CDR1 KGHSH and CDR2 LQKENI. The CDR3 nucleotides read TGTGCCAGCTCACTGGACAGTTATCAGCCCCAGCATTTT. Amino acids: CASSLDSYQPQHF.

In DNA, the CDR3 is TGTGCCAGCAGCAAAGCACAACCCCCGGGTTTGTGGGAGCAGTACTTC. Amino acids: CASSKAQPPGLWEQYF. The chain combines TRBV21-1 with TRBJ2-7; TRBD2, the D gene given by the table, was not confirmed from the DNA. TRBV21-1 is a pseudogene locus. The CDR3 spans 16 residues.

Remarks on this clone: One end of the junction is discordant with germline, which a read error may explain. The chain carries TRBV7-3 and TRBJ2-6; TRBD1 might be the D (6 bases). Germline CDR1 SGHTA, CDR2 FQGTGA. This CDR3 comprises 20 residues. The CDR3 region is CASSLNSRGRPQSGANVLTF. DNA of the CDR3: TGTGCCAGCAGCTTAAATAGCAGGGGACGGCCCCAGTCTGGGGCCAACGTGCTGACTTTC.

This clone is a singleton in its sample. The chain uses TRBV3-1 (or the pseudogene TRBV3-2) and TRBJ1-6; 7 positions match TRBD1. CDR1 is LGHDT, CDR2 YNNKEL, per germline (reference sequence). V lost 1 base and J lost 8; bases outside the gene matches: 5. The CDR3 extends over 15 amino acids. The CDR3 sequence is CASSQGKGADSPLHF. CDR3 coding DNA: TGTGCCAGCAGCCAAGGTAAGGGGGCCGATTCACCCCTCCACTTT.

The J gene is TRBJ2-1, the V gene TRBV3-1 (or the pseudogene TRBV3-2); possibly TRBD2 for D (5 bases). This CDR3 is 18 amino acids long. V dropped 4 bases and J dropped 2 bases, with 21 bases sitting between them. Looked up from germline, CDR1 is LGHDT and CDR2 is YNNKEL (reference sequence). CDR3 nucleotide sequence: TGTGCCAGCAGCCGCCACCTCGCTCTAGCTGCCCCCTACAATGAGCAGTTCTTC. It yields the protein CASSRHLALAAPYNEQFF.

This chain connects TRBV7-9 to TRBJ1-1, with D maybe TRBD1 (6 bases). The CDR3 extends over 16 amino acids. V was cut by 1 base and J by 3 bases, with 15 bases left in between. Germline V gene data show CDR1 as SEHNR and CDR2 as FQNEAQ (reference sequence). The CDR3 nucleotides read TGTGCCAGCAGCTTAGGCCTCCGGGGGGCGGACACTGAAGCTTTCTTT. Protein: CASSLGLRGADTEAFF.